The 23 T cell receptor beta chains listed next were all sequenced from one sample in a study of blood T cell repertoires in COVID-19. Sequencing was performed with immunoSEQ multiplex PCR; in TCRdb, only in-frame clones are kept and a portion is missing. Of over 20,000 clones detected, 92% appear once; the ten largest clones hold just over 2%. The source material was peripheral blood. The receptors derive from a human donor in a cohort sampled during active COVID-19.

V and J are TRBV11-1 and TRBJ2-1; D unclear. The CDR3 totals 13 residues. Trimming stripped 5 bases from V and 5 bases from J, with 10 bases between. Germline-derived CDR1 and CDR2 are SGHAT and FQDESV (reference sequence). The CDR3 nucleotides are TGTGCCAGCAGCCGCCGGGTAAACAATGAGCAGTTCTTC. Protein product: CASSRRVNNEQFF.

The CDR3 DNA is TGTGCCAGCAGCTTAACAGGGCGCACTGAAGCTTTCTTT. Protein product: CASSLTGRTEAFF. The J gene is TRBJ1-1, the V gene TRBV11-2; a weak D match, TRBD1 (6 bases). The CDR3 spans 13 residues. V dropped 2 bases and J dropped 4 bases, with 8 bases sitting between them. Per germline, CDR1 SGHAT and CDR2 FQNNGV. The variable domain in full, completed from reference TRBV11-2 and TRBJ1-1, reads EAGVAQSPRYKIIEKRQSVAFWCNPISGHATLYWYQQILGQGPKLLIQFQNNGVVDDSQLPKDRFSAERLKGVDSTLKIQPAKLEDSAVYLCASSLTGRTEAFFGQGTRLTVV.

The rearrangement joins TRBV30 to TRBJ1-5; D ambiguous. The germline CDR1 and CDR2 sequences are GTSNPN and SVGIG (reference sequence). V was clipped by 3 bases and J by 0 bases, with 12 bases between them. This CDR3 contains 15 residues. The CDR3 protein is CAWSRQFNSNQPQHF. CDR3 DNA: TGTGCCTGGAGCAGGCAATTTAATAGCAATCAGCCCCAGCATTTT. The whole variable domain, remainder taken from reference TRBV30 and TRBJ1-5, is SQTIHQWPATLVQPVGSPLSLECTVEGTSNPNLYWYRQAAGRGLQLLFYSVGIGQISSEVPQNLSASRPQDRQFILSSKKLLLSDSGFYLCAWSRQFNSNQPQHFGDGTRLSIL.

The CDR3 bases are TGTGCCAGCTCACCAAACTACAGGGGGCCGGGCACTGAAGCTTTCTTT. Protein: CASSPNYRGPGTEAFF. This chain joins TRBV18 and TRBJ1-1, with 9 bases identical to TRBD1. Germline V gene sequence: CDR1 KGHSH, CDR2 LQKENI. J lost 4 bases, V lost 2 bases, and 8 bases had no gene match. The CDR3 runs 16 residues.

The table lists this clone with a count of one. The chain combines TRBV19 with TRBJ2-3; weak D call: TRBD2 (7 bases). The germline V and J ends were trimmed by 5 bases and 0 bases, with 12 bases remaining between them. This CDR3 spans 15 amino acids. Germline CDR1 and CDR2: LNHDA and SQIVND (reference sequence). CDR3 in DNA: TGTGCCAGTAGTCTTGGGGGGGCTAGCACAGATACGCAGTATTTT. Amino acid sequence: CASSLGGASTDTQYF.

This clone was observed once. V usage is TRBV11-3 and J usage is TRBJ2-4; 9 nucleotides match TRBD2. Germline CDR1 and CDR2: SGHNT and YENEEA. This CDR3 spans 15 amino acids. Germline trimming cut 8 bases from V and 0 bases from J; bases unmatched to any gene: 5. CDR3 DNA sequence: TGTGCCAGCGGAGCGGGAGGTCAAGCCAAAAACATTCAGTACTTC. Translating gives CASGAGGQAKNIQYF.

The gene calls are TRBV9 and TRBJ2-1, with 9 bases fitting TRBD2. CDR1 SGDLS and CDR2 YYNGEE come from the germline V gene. CDR3 length: 15 amino acids. V lost 0 bases, J lost 7 bases, and 5 bases stayed unmatched. The CDR3 DNA sequence: TGTGCCAGCAGCGTAGAAGCGGGAGGATTTAATGAGCAGTTCTTC. Its protein product is CASSVEAGGFNEQFF.

The chain combines TRBV7-2 with TRBJ2-1; TRBD2 might be the D (5 bases). Germline V gene data show CDR1 as SGHTA and CDR2 as FQGNSA. The CDR3 spans 11 residues. The V end was cut by 4 bases, the J end by 12 bases, with 10 bases between. The CDR3 coding sequence is TGTGCCAGCAGCTCCAGCGGACCGCAGTTCTTC. Protein product: CASSSSGPQFF.

The V gene is TRBV7-3, the J gene TRBJ2-5; 7 bases align to TRBD1. The CDR3 is 13 residues long. Germline CDR1 reads SGHTA; CDR2 reads FQGTGA. The trim removed 1 base at V and 4 bases at J, leaving 0 bases unmatched. CDR3 amino acids: CASSLNRGETQYF. The CDR3, as DNA: TGTGCCAGCAGCTTAAACAGGGGAGAGACCCAGTACTTC.

The rearrangement uses TRBV12-3 or TRBV12-4 and TRBJ1-1; D remains unclear. Trimming shortened V by 1 base and J by 5 bases, and 8 bases separated the two germline ends. This CDR3 is built from 13 residues. CDR3 in amino acids: CASSLGQETEAFF. For the CDR3, the DNA is TGTGCCAGCAGTTTAGGGCAGGAAACTGAAGCTTTCTTT.

V usage is TRBV5-4 and J usage is TRBJ2-1; 10 bases align to TRBD2. The CDR3 runs 15 residues. The V segment lost 5 bases and the J segment 6 bases; nucleotides outside the gene matches: 8. Germline V gene sequence: CDR1 SGHNT, CDR2 YYREEE (reference sequence). CDR3 sequence reads: CASSIQAGGLNEQFF. The CDR3 bases are TGTGCCAGCAGTATCCAAGCGGGAGGGCTCAATGAGCAGTTCTTC. The full variable domain, completed using reference TRBV5-4 and TRBJ2-1, is ETGVTQSPTHLIKTRGQQVTLRCSSQSGHNTVSWYQQALGQGPQFIFQYYREEENGRGNFPPRFSGLQFPNYSSELNVNALELDDSALYLCASSIQAGGLNEQFFGPGTRLTVL.

J is TRBJ2-1 and V is TRBV10-3; 11 nucleotides align to TRBD1. The germline V gene has CDR1 ENHRY and CDR2 SYGVKD. The CDR3 extends over 17 amino acids. V lost 6 bases, J lost 7 bases, and 14 bases stayed unmatched. CDR3 DNA sequence: TGTGCCATCAGGTCCCGGGACAGGGGGGGGTTCGTGAATGAGCAGTTCTTC. Protein product: CAIRSRDRGGFVNEQFF.

The chain carries TRBV24-1 and TRBJ1-5; the match to TRBD1 covers 8 bases. J gave up 6 bases and V 2 bases, and 2 bases lay outside the gene matches. The V gene's germline CDR1 is KGHDR and CDR2 SFDVKD. The CDR3 extends over 14 amino acids. Here the CDR3 reads CATSDSTGVQPQHF. In DNA form, the CDR3 reads TGTGCCACCAGTGATTCGACAGGGGTTCAGCCCCAGCATTTT.

This chain links TRBV30 with TRBJ2-7; TRBD1 is a possible D gene (6 bases). The V and J ends lost 2 bases and 0 bases respectively, with 14 bases between them. This CDR3 has 15 amino acids. Germline V gene data show CDR1 as GTSNPN and CDR2 as SVGIG (reference sequence). The CDR3 coding sequence is TGTGCCTGGAGTATGGGGGCAGGGATCTCCTACGAGCAGTACTTC. Encoded protein: CAWSMGAGISYEQYF.

The rearrangement links TRBV24-1 to TRBJ2-3; tentative D call: TRBD1 (6 bases). The CDR3 contains 15 residues. V was clipped by 1 base and J by 6 bases, with 13 bases between them. Germline values: CDR1 KGHDR, CDR2 SFDVKD. This chain's CDR3 is CATSDLRQGWDTQYF. The CDR3 bases are TGTGCCACCAGTGATTTACGGCAGGGGTGGGATACGCAGTATTTT.

The chain links TRBV29-1 to TRBJ2-3; TRBD2 aligns across 11 bases. V trimming: 4 bases; J trimming: 0 bases; junction bases outside the gene matches: 3. Germline CDR1 reads SQVTM; CDR2 reads ANQGSEA. The CDR3 has 15 residues. The CDR3 reads CSVVRTSGSTDTQYF. The DNA for the CDR3 is TGCAGCGTTGTGAGGACTAGCGGGAGCACAGATACGCAGTATTTT.

J is TRBJ1-1 and V is TRBV11-3, with 8 bases that match TRBD1. Germline CDR1 and CDR2: SGHNT and YENEEA. Trimming removed 5 bases from V and 1 base from J; junction bases left unmatched: 6. The CDR3 length is 15 residues. The CDR3 spells CASSPGQGSNTEAFF. In DNA, the CDR3 is TGTGCCAGCAGCCCCGGACAGGGATCGAACACTGAAGCTTTCTTT.

The chain combines TRBV7-9 with TRBJ1-5, with TRBD1 as a possible D gene (6 bases). In germline, CDR1 is SEHNR, CDR2 FQNEAQ (reference sequence). The V end lost 6 bases, the J end lost 5 bases, and 14 bases lay between the germline ends. The CDR3 is 14 amino acids. DNA for the CDR3: TGTGCCAGCAGTCCTGGACAGCCTCATCAGCCCCAGCATTTT. It translates to CASSPGQPHQPQHF.

This clone was recorded once. V and J are TRBV3-1 (or the pseudogene TRBV3-2) and TRBJ1-2; 10 bases agree with TRBD1. The V and J ends lost 5 bases and 8 bases, in that order; junction bases with no gene match: 8. The CDR3 is made up of 14 amino acids. CDR1 is LGHDT and CDR2 is YNNKEL in the germline V gene (reference sequence). DNA for the CDR3: TGTGCCAGCAGCTATACAGACAGGGGGCACGGCTACACCTTC. This encodes CASSYTDRGHGYTF.

The chain carries TRBV7-6 and TRBJ2-1; 10 bases line up with TRBD1. Germline V CDR1 and CDR2: SGHVS, FNYEAQ. The ends lost 1 base at V and 9 bases at J; junction bases unmatched: 3. The CDR3 spans 14 residues. The CDR3 reads CASSLGDRGGEQFF. CDR3 nucleotides: TGTGCCAGCAGCTTAGGGGACAGGGGTGGTGAGCAGTTCTTC.

The rearrangement joins TRBV4-3 to TRBJ2-5, with D perhaps matching TRBD2 (5 bases). CDR1 and CDR2 (germline): LGHNA, YSLEER. This CDR3 comprises 13 residues. V lost 4 bases to trimming and J lost 5 bases, with 11 bases between them. The CDR3 loop is CASSPRTGETQYF. CDR3 nucleotides: TGCGCCAGCAGCCCACGGACTGGGGAGACCCAGTACTTC.

The chain uses TRBV5-4 and TRBJ2-3; TRBD2 is a possible D gene (7 bases). Germline V lookup: CDR1 SGHNT, CDR2 YYREEE (reference sequence). The CDR3 sequence is 16 residues long. Trimming removed 0 bases at V and 6 bases at J, with 17 bases between. CDR3 nucleotides: TGTGCCAGCAGCTTGGCCGAGGCGGGGGCCTTCGATACGCAGTATTTT. The encoded protein is CASSLAEAGAFDTQYF.

V gene TRBV27 combines with J gene TRBJ1-6; perhaps TRBD1 as D (6 bases). Trimming removed 4 bases at V and 4 bases at J, with 20 bases between. Germline CDR1 MNHEY, CDR2 SMNVEV (reference sequence). CDR3 length equals 18 residues. CDR3 DNA sequence: TGTGCCAGCAGTTCCTCCCCGGGCGGGGGCCTTTATAATTCACCCCTCCACTTT. This translates into CASSSSPGGGLYNSPLHF.